This T cell receptor beta chain came from a study of identical twins. This clonotype has a handful of counts. Its antigen remains unknown. Healthy Caucasians made up all donors. After template switching added a universal primer site, the resulting cDNA carried unique molecular identifiers. TCRdb analysed the 5' RACE reads with MiXCR anew, one entry per CDR3 protein. The sample carries some 570,000 distinct CDR3 sequences, under 25% recorded once. Study results and caveats: A cross-sectional statistical analysis, not follow-up of the same donors, supported the conclusions.

This sample was also put to use in a study of yellow fever vaccine responses in identical twins. From that second work: The T cell response to vaccination in identical twins was reportedly partly convergent and partly personalized.

The clonotype was recovered from a woman aged 18-29 years in good health. What was sequenced was CD4+ T cells sorted from blood.

The CDR3 DNA follows: TGTGCCAGCAGCCAAGTGAGACAGGGGAGTGCGAACACCGGGGAGCTGTTTTTT. Translated: CASSQVRQGSANTGELFF. The V and J genes are TRBV3-1 and TRBJ2-2; 8 positions agree with TRBD1. The V segment lost 1 base and the J segment 0 bases; nucleotides outside the gene matches: 7. CDR1 LGHDT and CDR2 YNNKEL come from the germline V gene (reference sequence). The CDR3 is 18 residues long.